This TCR beta chain was obtained from a study of T-cell reconstitution after alpha-beta-depleted transplantation in children. Trimming took 6 bases from V and 2 from J; bases not matched to a gene: 7. In germline, CDR1 is SNHLY, CDR2 FYNNEI. This CDR3 is 15 amino acids long. The library targeted TCRbeta and was prepared with unique molecular identifiers. TCRdb fed the PCR reads into MiXCR, producing one record per CDR3 protein. There are around 250,000 distinct CDR3 sequences in the sample; over 8% occur only once, and about 9.4% lies in the top ten. This clonotype was found a few times. The input for sequencing was PBMCs from the stem cell graft donor, taken from the stem cell graft. V gene TRBV2 combines with J gene TRBJ1-5; the match to TRBD1 covers 7 bases. The receptor's source is a human donor who donated a stem cell graft to a child with SCID. CDR3 amino acids: CASRGDRVGNQPQHF. Written as DNA, the CDR3 is TGTGCCAGCAGGGGTGACAGGGTTGGCAATCAGCCCCAGCATTTT.